These 21 T cell receptor beta chains originate from one sample sequenced in a study of T-cell reconstitution after alpha-beta-depleted transplantation in children. Using unique molecular identifiers, the investigators prepared the TCRbeta library. TCRdb re-called the PCR reads through MiXCR, storing one row per CDR3 protein. The profile shows 500,000 or so distinct CDR3 sequences, about 33% of them singletons. The specimen was PBMCs from the stem cell graft donor, collected from the stem cell graft. The origin of the receptors is a human donor who donated a stem cell graft to a child with aplastic anemia.

J is TRBJ1-5 and V is TRBV6-1; 7 bases match TRBD1. Germline V lookup: CDR1 MNHNS, CDR2 SASEGT. The CDR3 spans 14 residues. Trimming removed 6 bases from V and 4 bases from J; junction bases left unmatched: 6. Here the CDR3 reads CASSARQGNQPQHF. CDR3 bases: TGTGCCAGCAGCGCTAGACAGGGAAATCAGCCCCAGCATTTT.

This clonotype was counted a few times. The V call is TRBV6-2 or TRBV6-3, the J call TRBJ2-5; 12 bases match TRBD2. Germline CDR1 and CDR2: MNHEY and SVGEGT. The CDR3 sequence is 15 residues long. The V gene end was trimmed by 5 bases and the J gene end by 2 bases; junction bases not matched to a gene: 3. DNA of the CDR3: TGTGCCAGCAGTAAGGGACTAGCGGGTCAAGAGACCCAGTACTTC. This codes for CASSKGLAGQETQYF.

The V call is TRBV7-2, the J call TRBJ1-1; no reliable D call. The CDR3 extends over 15 amino acids. Trimming shortened V by 5 bases and J by 4 bases, and 17 bases separated the two germline ends. Germline V gives CDR1 SGHTA, CDR2 FQGNSA. CDR3 protein: CASSLNAGFLTEAFF. CDR3 coding DNA: TGTGCCAGCAGCCTTAATGCAGGTTTTCTCACTGAAGCTTTCTTT.

This clonotype turned up a few times. V gene TRBV6-1 combines with J gene TRBJ2-2; D is unresolved. CDR1 and CDR2 from the germline V gene are MNHNS and SASEGT. CDR3 size: 18 residues. The germline V and J ends were trimmed by 6 bases and 0 bases, with 20 bases remaining between them. The CDR3 reads CASSESRREYANTGELFF. CDR3 in DNA: TGTGCCAGCAGCGAATCCAGGAGAGAATACGCGAACACCGGGGAGCTGTTTTTT.

This chain joins TRBV29-1 and TRBJ1-2; tentatively, D is TRBD1 (6 bases). Germline assignment: CDR1 SQVTM and CDR2 ANQGSEA. Trimming stripped 1 base from V and 7 bases from J, with 13 bases between. The CDR3 extends over 13 amino acids. The CDR3 DNA reads TGCAGCGTTGAAGGGTACAGGGTCCCTGGCTACACCTTC. Amino acids: CSVEGYRVPGYTF.

This clonotype has only a few counts. The J gene is TRBJ2-4, the V gene TRBV15; TRBD1 matches 8 bases. Germline V gene lookup returns CDR1 LNHNV and CDR2 YYDKDF (reference sequence). This CDR3 spans 20 amino acids. Trimming removed 1 base from V and 0 bases from J; junction bases left unmatched: 14. The CDR3 reads CATSRGTGTGASLAKNIQYF. Written as DNA, the CDR3 is TGTGCCACCAGCAGAGGAACCGGGACAGGAGCCTCACTAGCCAAAAACATTCAGTACTTC.

This chain uses TRBV5-1 with TRBJ1-1; 8 bases match TRBD1. Germline assignment: CDR1 SGHRS and CDR2 YFSETQ. There are 15 residues in the CDR3. Trimming took 4 bases from V and 1 from J; bases not matched to a gene: 6. In DNA form, the CDR3 reads TGCGCCAGCAGCGGACACAGGGGGGCGAACACTGAAGCTTTCTTT. Its translation: CASSGHRGANTEAFF.

Only a few counts were recorded for this clonotype. V and J are TRBV6-4 and TRBJ2-2; D unresolved. Germline-derived CDR1 and CDR2 are MRHNA and SNTAGT. V was cut by 8 bases and J by 0 bases, with 19 bases left in between. The CDR3 is 17 amino acids. CDR3 residues: CASADRATPTNTGELFF. The DNA of the CDR3 is TGTGCCAGCGCTGACCGGGCGACACCTACGAACACCGGGGAGCTGTTTTTT.

This clonotype was counted many times. The chain links TRBV20-1 to TRBJ2-1; the match to TRBD2 covers 8 bases. The germline gives CDR1 DFQATT, CDR2 SNEGSKA (reference sequence). Trimming at V came to 5 bases and at J to 10 bases, leaving 13 bases not matched to a gene. The CDR3 spans 14 residues. CDR3 region: CSAPLGSSSGEQFF. The CDR3 DNA reads TGCAGTGCTCCTCTGGGGAGCTCTAGCGGGGAGCAGTTCTTC.

The rearrangement uses TRBV6-5 and TRBJ2-7; a weak D match, TRBD2 (5 bases). Germline CDR1 reads MNHEY; CDR2 reads SVGAGI. The CDR3 sequence is 12 residues long. V was cut by 6 bases and J by 4 bases, with 10 bases left in between. CDR3 protein: CASSDGVYEQYF. The CDR3 nucleotides read TGTGCCAGCAGCGACGGGGTATACGAGCAGTACTTC.

This clonotype was seen a few times. This chain joins TRBV11-2 and TRBJ2-4; unclear D gene. Germline lookup yields CDR1 SGHAT and CDR2 FQNNGV. V lost 2 bases and J lost 8, with 4 bases in between. This CDR3 contains 11 residues. The CDR3 region has the DNA TGTGCCAGCAGCTTATCGGACATTCAGTACTTC. This gives the protein CASSLSDIQYF.

This clonotype has a count of ten or more. The chain has TRBV20-1 and TRBJ2-5, with TRBD2 as a possible D gene (5 bases). The CDR3 length is 14 residues. Trimming left V 5 bases short and J 4 bases short, with 17 bases between. Germline CDR1 is DFQATT and CDR2 is SNEGSKA (reference sequence). CDR3 coding DNA: TGCAGTGCTCTAGTGACGGGGAACCCAGAGACCCAGTACTTC. Protein sequence: CSALVTGNPETQYF.

This clonotype was counted a few times. The chain uses TRBV7-9 and TRBJ1-1; D is unresolved. Germline CDR1 reads SEHNR; CDR2 reads FQNEAQ (reference sequence). The CDR3 consists of 14 residues. Trimming removed 6 bases at V and 5 bases at J, with 16 bases between. CDR3 DNA sequence: TGTGCCAGCAGGCTCACGTCGGCGGGTACTGAAGCTTTCTTT. It is translated as CASRLTSAGTEAFF.

This chain connects TRBV10-3 to TRBJ1-1; 8 bases align to TRBD1. CDR1 ENHRY and CDR2 SYGVKD come from the germline V gene. J was trimmed by 4 bases and V by 9 bases; bases with no gene match: 10. This CDR3 contains 14 residues. CDR3 in amino acids: CAIKPTGDVTEAFF. DNA of the CDR3: TGTGCCATTAAACCGACAGGGGATGTCACTGAAGCTTTCTTT.

The gene calls are TRBV6-1 and TRBJ2-2, with 7 positions matching TRBD2. J gave up 7 bases and V 5 bases, and 19 bases lay outside the gene matches. CDR3 size: 18 residues. Germline V gene sequence: CDR1 MNHNS, CDR2 SASEGT. Here the CDR3 DNA reads TGTGCCAGCAGTACCCATATTAGCGGGTCCGCTAGGGGCGGGGAGCTGTTTTTT. Protein product: CASSTHISGSARGGELFF.

This clonotype was counted only a few times. The chain uses TRBV20-1 and TRBJ2-3; 8 bases agree with TRBD2. V lost 1 base, J lost 6 bases, and 9 bases stayed unmatched. Per germline, CDR1 DFQATT and CDR2 SNEGSKA (reference sequence). There are 15 residues in the CDR3. CDR3 in amino acids: CSARGGTSGPDTQYF. In DNA, the CDR3 is TGCAGTGCTAGAGGTGGTACTAGCGGTCCTGATACGCAGTATTTT.

The V call is TRBV6-1, the J call TRBJ2-3, with 9 bases fitting TRBD1. Losses at the gene ends were 5 bases for V and 2 bases for J; bases not matched to a gene: 5. Germline-derived CDR1 and CDR2 are MNHNS and SASEGT. CDR3 length: 15 residues. CDR3 region: CASSKDRGFTDTQYF. The DNA of the CDR3 is TGTGCCAGCAGTAAGGACAGGGGCTTCACAGATACGCAGTATTTT.

This clonotype was detected only a few times. V and J are TRBV5-1 and TRBJ1-6; D possibly corresponds to TRBD1 (6 bases). This CDR3 comprises 15 residues. V lost 7 bases, J lost 0 bases, and 11 bases lay in between. CDR1 is SGHRS, CDR2 YFSETQ, per germline. CDR3 DNA sequence: TGCGCCAGCTTTAGACAGGACTCCTATAATTCACCCCTCCACTTT. It codes for CASFRQDSYNSPLHF.

Only a few counts were recorded for this clonotype. The rearrangement links TRBV20-1 to TRBJ2-3; no clear D. The V and J ends lost 5 bases and 7 bases respectively, with 10 bases between them. CDR3 length: 11 amino acids. Germline CDR1 and CDR2: DFQATT and SNEGSKA (reference sequence). The CDR3 region is CSAPVSNTQYF. Written as DNA, the CDR3 is TGCAGTGCTCCGGTGTCGAATACGCAGTATTTT.

This chain connects TRBV6-1 to TRBJ1-1; TRBD1 might be the D (6 bases). The V end was cut by 7 bases, the J end by 0 bases, with 24 bases between. This CDR3 has 18 residues. CDR1 is MNHNS, CDR2 SASEGT, per germline. This CDR3 is CASKPPHRVTGLNTEAFF. CDR3 DNA: TGTGCCAGCAAGCCCCCCCACAGGGTCACGGGGCTGAACACTGAAGCTTTCTTT.

Written as DNA, the CDR3 is TGTGCCAGCAGCCAGGGACAGGGGTATCAGCCCCAGCATTTT. This sequence encodes CASSQGQGYQPQHF. J is TRBJ1-5 and V is TRBV3-1; the match to TRBD1 covers 10 bases. Per the germline V gene, CDR1 is LGHDT and CDR2 is YNNKEL (reference sequence). The CDR3 spans 14 residues. The V and J ends lost 3 bases and 5 bases, in that order; junction bases with no gene match: 1.